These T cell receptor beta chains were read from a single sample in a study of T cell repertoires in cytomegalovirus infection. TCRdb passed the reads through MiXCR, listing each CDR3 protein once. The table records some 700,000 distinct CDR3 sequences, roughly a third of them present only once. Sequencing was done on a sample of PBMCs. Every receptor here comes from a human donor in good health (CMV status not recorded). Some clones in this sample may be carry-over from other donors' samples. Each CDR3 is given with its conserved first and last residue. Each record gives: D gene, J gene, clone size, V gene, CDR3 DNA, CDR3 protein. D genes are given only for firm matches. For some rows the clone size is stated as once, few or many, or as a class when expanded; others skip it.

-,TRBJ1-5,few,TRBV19,TGTGCCAGTAGTATAGAGAGGGTGTGGCAGCCCCAGCATTTT,CASSIERVWQPQHF
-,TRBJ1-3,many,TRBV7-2,TGTGCCAGCAGCTTATTAACGTCTGGAAACACCATATATTTT,CASSLLTSGNTIYF
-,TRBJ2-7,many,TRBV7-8,TGTGCCAGCAGTTTGGGCAGGACCTACGAGCAGTACTTC,CASSLGRTYEQYF
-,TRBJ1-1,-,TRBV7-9,TGTGCCAGCAGCCGGTCTGGCAGGAACACTGAAGATTTCTTT,CASSRSGRNTEDFF
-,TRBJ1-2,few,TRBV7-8,TGTGCCAGCAGCTTAGATTATCGGGGGGGAGACTATGGCTACACCTTC,CASSLDYRGGDYGYTF
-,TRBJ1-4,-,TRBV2,TGTGCCAGCAGGTCTACAGGAGTAAGAGAAAAACTGTTTTTT,CASRSTGVREKLFF
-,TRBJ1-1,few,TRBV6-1,TGTGCCACGTTGGGCGGTTCTGAAGCTTTCTTT,CATLGGSEAFF
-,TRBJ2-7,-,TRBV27,TGTGCCAGCAGGCGAACTAGATTTGAGCAGTACTTC,CASRRTRFEQYF
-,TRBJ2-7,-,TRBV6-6,TGTGCCAGCAGTTCCCACGGGACCTACGAGCAGTACTTC,CASSSHGTYEQYF
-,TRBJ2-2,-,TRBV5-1,TGCGCCAGCAGCGTGAACCCCACCGGGGAGCTGTTTTTT,CASSVNPTGELFF
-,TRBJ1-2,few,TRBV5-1,TGCGCCAGCAGCTTGGAACAGGGATCGGTCTATGGCTACACCTTC,CASSLEQGSVYGYTF
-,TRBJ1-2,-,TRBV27,TGTGCCAGCAGTTTATCCCCGTGGGGGGGTGGCTATGGCTACACCTTC,CASSLSPWGGGYGYTF
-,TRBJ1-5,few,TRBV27,TGTGCCAGCAGTTTTTCTGGGCCGAACCGTAGCAATCAGCCCCAGCATTTT,CASSFSGPNRSNQPQHF
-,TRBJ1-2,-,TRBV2,TGTGCCAGCAGTGAAAGAGGGCCAAGTGGCTATGGCTACACCTTC,CASSERGPSGYGYTF
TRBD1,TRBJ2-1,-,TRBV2,TGTGCCAGCAGACAGGGGGCGAACAATGAGCAGTTCTTC,CASRQGANNEQFF
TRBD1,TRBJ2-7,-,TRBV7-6,TGTGCCAGCACCCGGGACAGGGCCAGCCACGAGCAGTCCTTC,CASTRDRASHEQSF
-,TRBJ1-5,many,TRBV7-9,TGTGCCAGCAGCCCGAGGGAGGCCATTCAGCCCCAGCATTTT,CASSPREAIQPQHF
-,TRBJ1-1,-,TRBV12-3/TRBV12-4,TGTGCCAGCAGCTTTTGGGAGAACACTGAAGCTTTCTTT,CASSFWENTEAFF
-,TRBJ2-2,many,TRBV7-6,TGTGCCAGCAGCCCGGGACGGATGAACACCGGGGAGCTGTTTTTT,CASSPGRMNTGELFF
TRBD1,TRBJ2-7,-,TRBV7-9,TGTGCCAGCAGCGGAACGGGGACAGTCGGCTCCTACGAGCAGTACTTC,CASSGTGTVGSYEQYF
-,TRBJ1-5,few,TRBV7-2,TGTGCCAGCAGCCTCGACGGTCATCAGCCCCAGCATTTT,CASSLDGHQPQHF
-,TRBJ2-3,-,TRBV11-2,TGTGCCAGCAGCCGTCACGGGAAGGGCACAGATACGCAGTATTTT,CASSRHGKGTDTQYF
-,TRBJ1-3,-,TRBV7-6,TGTGCCATCAGCTTAGGGGACAACTCTGGAAACACCCTATATTTT,CAISLGDNSGNTLYF
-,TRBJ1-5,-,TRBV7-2,TGTGCCAGCAGCTTAAACTCCGGTCGCAATCAGCCCCAGCATTTT,CASSLNSGRNQPQHF
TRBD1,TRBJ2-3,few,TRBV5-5,TGTGCCAGCAGGTGGGACAGGGGAAGCACAGATACGCAGTATTTT,CASRWDRGSTDTQYF
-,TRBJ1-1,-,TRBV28,TGTGCCAGCAGTCCTTGGGAAACTGAAGCTTTCTTT,CASSPWETEAFF
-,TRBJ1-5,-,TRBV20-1,TGCAGTGCTAGGGATACAGGTCTTAGCAATCAGCCCCAGCATTTT,CSARDTGLSNQPQHF
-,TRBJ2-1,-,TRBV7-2,TGTGCCAGCAGCTCGCCGGACCATTACAATGAGCAGTTCTTC,CASSSPDHYNEQFF
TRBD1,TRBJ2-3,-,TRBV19,TGTGCCTCCAGGGGGCCTACTAGCACAGATACGCAGTATTTT,CASRGPTSTDTQYF
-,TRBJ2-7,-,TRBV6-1,TGTGCCACCCGTCAGGCTAGCTTGAACGAGCAGTACTTC,CATRQASLNEQYF
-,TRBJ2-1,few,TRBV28,TGTGCCAGCACCTTGGGTTGGGGAACAGGGGAGCAGTTCTTC,CASTLGWGTGEQFF
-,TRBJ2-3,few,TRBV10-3,TGTGCCATCAGTGATCGTGCCCAAGGCGGCACAGATACGCAGTATTTT,CAISDRAQGGTDTQYF
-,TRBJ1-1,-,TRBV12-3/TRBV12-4,TGTGCCAGCAGTTTTGCTGGGGTTTACACTGAAGCTTTCTTT,CASSFAGVYTEAFF
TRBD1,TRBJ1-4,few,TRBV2,TGTGCCAGCAGGGAGACAGGGGCAAATGAAAAACTGTTTTTT,CASRETGANEKLFF
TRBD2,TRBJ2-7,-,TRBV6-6,TGTGCCAGCAGTTACTCCCCAGGTTTCGGGAAGCGGGAGGGAAACGAGCAGTACTTC,CASSYSPGFGKREGNEQYF
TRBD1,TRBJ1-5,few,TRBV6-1,TGTGCCAGCAGAAGGGACAGCCTAAATCAGCCCCAGCATTTT,CASRRDSLNQPQHF
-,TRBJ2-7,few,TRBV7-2,TGTGCCAGCAGCTTACAACAGGGACATAACTACGAGCAGTACTTC,CASSLQQGHNYEQYF
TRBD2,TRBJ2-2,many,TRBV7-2,TGTGCCAGCAGCTTAGACTGGGGCGGGAGTACCACCGGGGAGCTGTTTTTT,CASSLDWGGSTTGELFF
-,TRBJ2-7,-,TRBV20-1,TGCAGTGCTAGAGATCTGCAGGGGAAGGGACTCGAGCAGTACTTC,CSARDLQGKGLEQYF
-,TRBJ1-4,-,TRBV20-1,TGCAGTGCTAGAGGGGAAACCGAAAAACTGTTTTTT,CSARGETEKLFF
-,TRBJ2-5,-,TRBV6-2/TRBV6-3,TGTGCCAGCAGTTACGTATTGGTCTCCAGGGGACAAGAGACCCAGTACTTC,CASSYVLVSRGQETQYF
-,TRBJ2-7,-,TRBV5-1,TGCGCCAGCAGCTTGGCTGGGGACTTCTACGAGCAGTACTTC,CASSLAGDFYEQYF